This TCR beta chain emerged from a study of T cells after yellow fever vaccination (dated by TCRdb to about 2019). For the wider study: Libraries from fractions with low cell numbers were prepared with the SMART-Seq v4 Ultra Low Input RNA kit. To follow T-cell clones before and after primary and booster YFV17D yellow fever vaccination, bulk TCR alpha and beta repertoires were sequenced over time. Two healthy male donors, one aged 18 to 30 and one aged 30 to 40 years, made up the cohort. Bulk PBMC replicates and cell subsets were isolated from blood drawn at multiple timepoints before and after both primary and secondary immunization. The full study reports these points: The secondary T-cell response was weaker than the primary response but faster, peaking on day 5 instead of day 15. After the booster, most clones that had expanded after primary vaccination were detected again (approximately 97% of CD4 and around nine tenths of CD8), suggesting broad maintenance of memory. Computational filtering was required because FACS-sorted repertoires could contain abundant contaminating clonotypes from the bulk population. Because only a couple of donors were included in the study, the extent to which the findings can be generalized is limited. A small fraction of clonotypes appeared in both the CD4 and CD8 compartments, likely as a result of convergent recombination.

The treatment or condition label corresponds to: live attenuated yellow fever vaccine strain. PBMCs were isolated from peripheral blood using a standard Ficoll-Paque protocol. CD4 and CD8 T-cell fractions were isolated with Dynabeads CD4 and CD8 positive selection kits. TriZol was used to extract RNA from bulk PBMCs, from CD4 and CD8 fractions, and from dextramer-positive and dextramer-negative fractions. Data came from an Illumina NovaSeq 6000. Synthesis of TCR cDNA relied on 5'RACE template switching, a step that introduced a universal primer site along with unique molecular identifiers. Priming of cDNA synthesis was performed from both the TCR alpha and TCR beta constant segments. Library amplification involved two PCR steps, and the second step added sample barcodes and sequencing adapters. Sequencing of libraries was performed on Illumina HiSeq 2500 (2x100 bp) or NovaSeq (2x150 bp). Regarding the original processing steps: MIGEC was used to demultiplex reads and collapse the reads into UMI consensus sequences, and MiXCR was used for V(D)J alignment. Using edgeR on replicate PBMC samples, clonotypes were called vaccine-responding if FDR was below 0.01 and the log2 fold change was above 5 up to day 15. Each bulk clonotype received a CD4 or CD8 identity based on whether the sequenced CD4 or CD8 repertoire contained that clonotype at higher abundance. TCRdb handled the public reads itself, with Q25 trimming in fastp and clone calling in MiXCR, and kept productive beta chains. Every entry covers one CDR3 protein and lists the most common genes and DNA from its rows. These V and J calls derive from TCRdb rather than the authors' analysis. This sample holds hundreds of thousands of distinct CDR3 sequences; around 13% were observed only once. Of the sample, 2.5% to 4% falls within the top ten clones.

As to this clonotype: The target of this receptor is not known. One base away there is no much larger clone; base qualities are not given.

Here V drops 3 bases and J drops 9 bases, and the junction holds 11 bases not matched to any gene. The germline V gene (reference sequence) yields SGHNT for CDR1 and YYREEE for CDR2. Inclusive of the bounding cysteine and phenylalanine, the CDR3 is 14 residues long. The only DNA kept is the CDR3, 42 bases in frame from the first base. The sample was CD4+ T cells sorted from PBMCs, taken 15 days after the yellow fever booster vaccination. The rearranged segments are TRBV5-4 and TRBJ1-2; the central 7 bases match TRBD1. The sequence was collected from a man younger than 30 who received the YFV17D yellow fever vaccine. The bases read TGTGCCAGCAGCTCTCAGAGACAGGGTAGTCGCTACACCTTC. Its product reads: CASSSQRQGSRYTF.